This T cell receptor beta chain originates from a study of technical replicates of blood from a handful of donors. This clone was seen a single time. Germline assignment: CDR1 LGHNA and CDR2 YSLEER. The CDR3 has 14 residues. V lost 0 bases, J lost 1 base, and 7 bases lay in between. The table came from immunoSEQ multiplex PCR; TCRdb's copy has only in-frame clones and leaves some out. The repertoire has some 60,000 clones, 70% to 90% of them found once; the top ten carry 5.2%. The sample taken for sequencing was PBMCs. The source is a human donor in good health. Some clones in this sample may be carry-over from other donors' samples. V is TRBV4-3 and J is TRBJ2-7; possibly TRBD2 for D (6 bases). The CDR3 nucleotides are TGCGCCAGCAGCCAAGAGCGGGGTTCCTACGAGCAGTACTTC. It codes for CASSQERGSYEQYF.